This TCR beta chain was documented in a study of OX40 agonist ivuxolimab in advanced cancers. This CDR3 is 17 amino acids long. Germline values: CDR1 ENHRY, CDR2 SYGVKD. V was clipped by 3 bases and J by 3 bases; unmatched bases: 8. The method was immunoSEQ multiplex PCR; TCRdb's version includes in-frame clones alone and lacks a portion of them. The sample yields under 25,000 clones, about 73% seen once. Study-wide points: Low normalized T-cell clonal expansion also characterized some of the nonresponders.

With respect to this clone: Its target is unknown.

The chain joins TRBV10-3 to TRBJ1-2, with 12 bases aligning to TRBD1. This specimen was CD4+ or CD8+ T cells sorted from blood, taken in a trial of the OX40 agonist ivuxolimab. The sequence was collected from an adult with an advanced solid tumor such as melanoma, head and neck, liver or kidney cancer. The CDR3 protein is CAISDPGQGAGHYGYTF. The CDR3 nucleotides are TGTGCCATCAGTGATCCGGGACAGGGGGCAGGACACTATGGCTACACCTTC.